The text below deals with one TCR beta chain. Its target is not known. Use of 60 Vbeta and 13 Jbeta primers characterized the PCR. Sequencing was performed with immunoSEQ multiplex PCR; in TCRdb, only in-frame clones are kept and a portion is missing. The sample yields roughly 120,000 clones, less than 90% seen once. These data originate in a study of cytomegalovirus exposure and HLA in healthy donors. Study-wide findings and caveats: Solely CMV serostatus was available to characterize immune exposure.

The V gene end was trimmed by 5 bases and the J gene end by 2 bases; junction bases not matched to a gene: 6. CDR1 is SEHNR and CDR2 is FQNEAQ in the germline V gene (reference sequence). This CDR3 contains 14 residues. Input material: PBMCs. This clonotype was obtained from a man in his fifties in good health and CMV-seronegative. V gene TRBV7-9 combines with J gene TRBJ2-7, with TRBD2 matching over 7 bases. Here the CDR3 reads CASSRGGGAYEQYF. DNA of the CDR3: TGTGCCAGCAGCAGGGGTGGGGGGGCCTACGAGCAGTACTTC.